This note documents a single T cell receptor beta chain sequence. Source study methods: Nucleated cell number was recorded as an estimate derived from reference gene primer amplification. Assay used: immunoSEQ multiplex PCR; TCRdb lists only in-frame clones, some missing. The DNA gave D and trimming, while V, J and clone size come from that table. The repertoire includes just over 300,000 clones, just over 85% of them detected once, and approximately 4.1% sits in the top ten. Cohort 3 recovery required two negative PCRs, clearance, or symptom resolution. This specimen comes from a study of blood T cell repertoires in COVID-19. Looking at the study overall: Collection of acute and convalescent COVID-19 samples took place in the United States, Italy and Spain. PBMCs, B-cell-depleted T cells, or T cells provided the cDNA or gDNA that made up the material.

V lost 0 bases to trimming and J lost 6 bases, with 11 bases between them. The CDR3 sequence is 14 residues long. Germline loops: CDR1 MNHEY, CDR2 SMNVEV (reference sequence). Specimen: PBMCs or T cells enriched from blood (not recorded which). This chain joins TRBV27 and TRBJ1-2, with a possible D match to TRBD1 (5 bases). The sequence was collected from a man in his thirties or forties who had recovered from COVID-19. Here the CDR3 reads CASSLSMGTNGYTF. CDR3 nucleotide sequence: TGTGCCAGCAGTTTATCGATGGGGACTAATGGCTACACCTTC.